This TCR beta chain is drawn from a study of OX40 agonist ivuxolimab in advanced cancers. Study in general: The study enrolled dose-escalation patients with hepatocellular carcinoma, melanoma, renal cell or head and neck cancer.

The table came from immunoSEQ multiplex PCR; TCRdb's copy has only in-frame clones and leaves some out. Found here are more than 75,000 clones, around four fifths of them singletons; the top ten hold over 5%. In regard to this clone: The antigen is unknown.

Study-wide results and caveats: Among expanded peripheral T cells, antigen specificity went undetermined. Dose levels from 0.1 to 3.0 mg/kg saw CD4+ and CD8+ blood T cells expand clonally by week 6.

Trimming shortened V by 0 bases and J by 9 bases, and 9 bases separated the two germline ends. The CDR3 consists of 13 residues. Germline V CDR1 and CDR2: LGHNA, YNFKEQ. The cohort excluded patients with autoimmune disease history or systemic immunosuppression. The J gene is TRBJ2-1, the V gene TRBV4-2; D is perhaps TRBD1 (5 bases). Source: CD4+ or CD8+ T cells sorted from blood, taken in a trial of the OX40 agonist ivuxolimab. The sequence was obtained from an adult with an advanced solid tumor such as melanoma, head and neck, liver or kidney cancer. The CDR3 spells CASSQDFQGEQFF. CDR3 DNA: TGTGCCAGCAGCCAAGATTTCCAGGGTGAGCAGTTCTTC.